This TCR beta chain was captured in a study of blood T cell repertoires in COVID-19. Across the whole study: Collection of acute and convalescent COVID-19 samples took place in the United States, Italy and Spain.

Repertoires were generated with immunoSEQ multiplex PCR, while TCRdb's copy carries only in-frame clones and drops some. Seen here are some 96,000 clones, more than 75% observed once, and the top ten hold 10%. This clone was detected only a few times. V lost 3 bases to trimming and J lost 9 bases; unmatched junction nucleotides: 5. This CDR3 comprises 15 residues. CDR1 and CDR2 from the germline V gene are MNHEY and SMNVEV (reference sequence). The sequenced sample was peripheral blood. The clonotype comes from a man aged 45-65 years with acute or convalescent COVID-19. The rearrangement uses TRBV27 and TRBJ2-1, with 13 bases fitting TRBD2. CDR3 in amino acids: CASSFPGLAGAEQFF. As DNA, the CDR3 is TGTGCCAGCAGTTTCCCAGGACTAGCGGGAGCTGAGCAGTTCTTC.